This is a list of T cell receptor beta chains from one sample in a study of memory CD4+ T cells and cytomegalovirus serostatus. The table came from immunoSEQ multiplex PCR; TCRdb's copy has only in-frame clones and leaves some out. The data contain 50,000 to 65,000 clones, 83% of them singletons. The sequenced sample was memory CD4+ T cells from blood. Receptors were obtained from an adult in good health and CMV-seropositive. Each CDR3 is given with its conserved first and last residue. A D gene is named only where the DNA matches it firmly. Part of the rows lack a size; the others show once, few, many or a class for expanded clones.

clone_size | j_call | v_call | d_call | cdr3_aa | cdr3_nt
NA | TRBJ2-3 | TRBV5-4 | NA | CASSWGRSTDTQYF | TGTGCCAGCAGCTGGGGGAGGTCCACAGATACGCAGTATTTT
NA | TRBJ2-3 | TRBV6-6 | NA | CASTNWGVDTQYF | TGTGCCAGCACCAACTGGGGGGTGGATACGCAGTATTTT
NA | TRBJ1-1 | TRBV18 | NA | CASSDTGITNTEAFF | TGTGCCAGCTCAGATACAGGGATAACGAACACTGAAGCTTTCTTT
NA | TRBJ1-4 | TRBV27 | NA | CASSPREGKKLFF | TGTGCCAGCAGCCCCCGAGAGGGTAAAAAACTGTTTTTT
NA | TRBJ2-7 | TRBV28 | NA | CASSWAYEQYF | TGTGCCAGCAGTTGGGCCTACGAGCAGTACTTC
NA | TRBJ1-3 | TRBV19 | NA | CASSRGSSLYSGNTIYF | TGTGCCAGTAGTAGGGGGAGCAGCCTCTATTCCGGAAACACCATATATTTT
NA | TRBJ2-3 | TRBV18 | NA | CASSPGFPDTQYF | TGTGCCAGCTCACCAGGATTTCCCGATACGCAGTATTTT
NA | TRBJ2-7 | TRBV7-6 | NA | CASSLVGVGEQYF | TGTGCCAGCAGCTTAGTAGGGGTGGGAGAGCAGTACTTC
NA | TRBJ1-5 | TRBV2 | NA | CASRGGFPYQPQHF | TGTGCCAGCAGGGGAGGTTTCCCCTATCAGCCCCAGCATTTT
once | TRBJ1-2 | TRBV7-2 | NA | CASSLGDGGGYTF | TGTGCCAGCAGCTTAGGGGACGGAGGTGGCTACACCTTC
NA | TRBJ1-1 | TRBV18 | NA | CASSPRGDGGSEAFF | TGTGCCAGCTCACCAAGGGGAGACGGAGGCAGTGAAGCTTTCTTT
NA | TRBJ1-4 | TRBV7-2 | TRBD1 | CASSVQPGQGSEKLFF | TGTGCCAGCAGCGTCCAACCGGGACAGGGAAGTGAAAAACTGTTTTTT
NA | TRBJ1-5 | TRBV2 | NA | CASMFRGSNQPQHF | TGTGCCAGCATGTTCAGGGGTAGCAATCAGCCCCAGCATTTT
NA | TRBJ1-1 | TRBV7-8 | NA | CASSRGAEAFF | TGTGCCAGCAGTCGAGGTGCTGAAGCTTTCTTT
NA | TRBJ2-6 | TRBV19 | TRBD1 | CASSTGVAGANVLTF | TGTGCCAGTTCGACAGGGGTGGCTGGGGCCAACGTCCTGACTTTC
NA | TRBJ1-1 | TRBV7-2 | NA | CASSLPRGRWTEAFF | TGTGCCAGCAGCTTACCCCGGGGGCGTTGGACTGAAGCTTTCTTT
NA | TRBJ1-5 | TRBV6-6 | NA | CASSHRVLGDQPQHF | TGTGCCAGCAGCCACCGGGTCCTGGGGGATCAGCCCCAGCATTTT
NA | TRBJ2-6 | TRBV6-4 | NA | CASKSGANVLTF | TGTGCCAGCAAGTCTGGGGCCAACGTCCTGACTTTC
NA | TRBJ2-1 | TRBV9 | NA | CASSLDRERGYNEQFF | TGTGCCAGCAGCTTAGATCGGGAGAGGGGGTACAATGAGCAGTTCTTC
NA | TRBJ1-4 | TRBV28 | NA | CASSRGGADEKLFF | TGTGCCAGCAGTCGAGGAGGGGCGGATGAAAAACTGTTTTTT
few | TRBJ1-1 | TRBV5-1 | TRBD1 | CASGHGTGNTEAFF | TGCGCCAGCGGACACGGGACAGGGAACACTGAAGCTTTCTTT
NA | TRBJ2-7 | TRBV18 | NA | CASSPDRRGSLPPNEQYF | TGTGCCAGCTCACCTGATAGGAGGGGATCCCTGCCACCCAACGAGCAGTACTTC
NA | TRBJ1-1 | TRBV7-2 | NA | CASSFTGVEAFF | TGTGCCAGCAGCTTCACGGGGGTTGAAGCTTTCTTT
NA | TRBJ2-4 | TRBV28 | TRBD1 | CASRGPGQGKNIQYF | TGTGCCAGCAGGGGGCCGGGACAGGGAAAAAACATTCAGTACTTC
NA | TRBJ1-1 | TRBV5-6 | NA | CASSFYTGEVAAFF | TGTGCCAGCAGCTTCTATACTGGGGAAGTCGCAGCTTTCTTT
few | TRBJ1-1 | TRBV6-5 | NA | CASSYSARGNTEAFF | TGTGCCAGCAGTTACTCGGCCAGGGGGAACACTGAAGCTTTCTTT
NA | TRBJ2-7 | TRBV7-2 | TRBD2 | CASSLSGRGGRKEQYF | TGTGCCAGCAGCTTAAGTGGGCGGGGGGGCCGGAAGGAGCAGTACTTC
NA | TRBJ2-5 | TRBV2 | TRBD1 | CASGRQGRWETQYF | TGTGCCAGCGGGCGACAGGGACGTTGGGAGACCCAGTACTTC
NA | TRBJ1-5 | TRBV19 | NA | CASKGRAQHF | TGTGCCAGTAAAGGACGGGCCCAGCATTTT
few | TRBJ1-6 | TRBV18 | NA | CASSPVGYSPLHF | TGTGCCAGCTCACCAGTTGGGTATTCACCCCTCCACTTT
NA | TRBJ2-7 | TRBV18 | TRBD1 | CASSRDRGFPYEQYF | TGTGCCAGCTCACGGGACAGGGGATTCCCCTACGAGCAGTACTTC
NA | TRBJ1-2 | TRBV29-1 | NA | CSVEVTLNYGYTF | TGCAGCGTTGAAGTTACATTAAATTATGGCTACACCTTC
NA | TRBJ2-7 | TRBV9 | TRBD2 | CASSPRGAGGYEQYF | TGTGCCAGCAGCCCCCGGGGCGCCGGGGGGTACGAGCAGTACTTC
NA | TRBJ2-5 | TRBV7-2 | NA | CASSLAGVGETQYF | TGTGCCAGCAGCTTAGCGGGAGTGGGGGAGACCCAGTACTTC
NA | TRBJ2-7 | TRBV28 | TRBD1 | CASTSWGTGTIYEQYF | TGTGCCAGCACCTCCTGGGGGACAGGGACTATTTACGAGCAGTACTTC
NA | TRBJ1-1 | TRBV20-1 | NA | CSVQGPTEAFF | TGCAGTGTTCAGGGCCCTACTGAAGCTTTCTTT
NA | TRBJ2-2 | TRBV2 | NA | CASSIQGNTGELFF | TGTGCCAGCAGTATACAGGGTAACACCGGGGAGCTGTTTTTT
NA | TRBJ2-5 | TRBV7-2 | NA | CASSAQTGTFRQETQYF | TGTGCCAGCAGCGCCCAGACAGGAACTTTTCGGCAAGAGACCCAGTACTTC
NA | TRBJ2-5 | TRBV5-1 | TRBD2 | CASSLSGMYQETQYF | TGCGCCAGCAGCCTAAGCGGGATGTACCAAGAGACCCAGTACTTC
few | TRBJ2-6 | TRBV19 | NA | CASRSDSSGANVLTF | TGTGCCAGTAGGAGCGACAGCTCTGGGGCCAACGTCCTGACTTTC